Below, one T cell receptor (beta chain) is given with its context. Germline CDR1 MNHEY, CDR2 SVGAGI. V lost 2 bases to trimming and J lost 0 bases, with 10 bases between them. The CDR3 sequence is 15 residues long. Here immunoSEQ multiplex PCR was the method, and the copy in TCRdb shows in-frame clones only, minus some. The data hold hundreds of thousands of clones, with almost 95% observed a single time. The data were taken from a study of shared clonotypes between healthy human individuals. Naivety among CD8 cells was defined by CD45RO negativity and positive CCR7 selection, thereby excluding terminally differentiated effector memory CD45RA+ cells.

Sequencing used naive CD8+ T cells sorted from blood. The clonotype was recovered from a young man in good health. V gene TRBV6-5 combines with J gene TRBJ1-2, with TRBD1 as a possible D gene (6 bases). CDR3 sequence reads: CASSYLDRTNYGYTF. The CDR3 DNA follows: TGTGCCAGCAGTTACCTGGACAGAACTAACTATGGCTACACCTTC.